This T cell receptor beta chain was documented in a study of blood T cell repertoires in COVID-19. The protocol was immunoSEQ multiplex PCR, while the TCRdb copy is restricted to in-frame clones and leaves out a portion. In the table there are roughly 150,000 clones, more than 70% of which are singletons. V shed 0 bases and J shed 8 bases, with 17 bases lying between them. Germline V gene sequence: CDR1 SGHRS, CDR2 YFSETQ. This CDR3 is built from 15 residues. In its sample, this clone was seen once. The sequencing sample was made of peripheral blood. The chain joins TRBV5-1 to TRBJ1-2; D may be TRBD1 (5 bases). The receptor was derived from a man in his 60s with acute or convalescent COVID-19. In DNA, the CDR3 is TGCGCCAGCAGCTTGGAGGGCAGGGTTGGCTTCGGCTACACCTTC. It yields the protein CASSLEGRVGFGYTF.